Given below is one T cell receptor (beta chain) in context. Its antigen is as yet unknown. These data originate in a study of regulatory T cells in long-lasting Graves disease. TCR beta libraries were built with iRepertoire HTBI primers and Arm-PCR of CDR3 regions. TCRdb called the multiplex PCR reads again in MiXCR, with one record for every CDR3 protein. The table has about 430,000 distinct CDR3 sequences, roughly 15% seen once. Specified time point: newly diagnosed GD, antithyroid drugs for less than 3 months. PBMC-extracted RNA yielded the TCR library. The V gene lost 8 bases and the J gene lost 0 bases, with 17 bases spanning the gap. Germline CDR1 is MDHEN and CDR2 is SYDVKM. The CDR3 length is 16 residues. Study-level findings and limits: Repertoires from persistent disease leaned toward TRBV28, TRBJ1-2 and TRBJ2-5. New patients shared fewer than 1,000 public clonotypes, and persistent patients shared more, with 2,500 to 3,000.

These sequences were also reported in another study, on T cells in Graves' hyperthyroidism and ophthalmopathy. That investigation notes: Before onset, by a median of around 6.4 months, the model predicted ophthalmopathy.

The sample consisted of peripheral blood mononuclear cells (PBMCs), taken at new diagnosis, from a patient treated with antithyroid drugs. The source of this sequence is a woman aged 40 to 50 with Graves disease. The chain employs TRBV28 and TRBJ1-5; possible D gene TRBD1, 5 bases. As DNA, the CDR3 is TGTGCCAGCTCTGATCGGGACTATTATAGCAATCAGCCCCAGCATTTT. It yields the protein CASSDRDYYSNQPQHF.